This T cell receptor beta chain came from a study of human T cells and chemical hapten exposure. Study details: Yields of TCR per sample differed, chiefly owing to small differences in pooled library volume. The study, taken as a whole, reports: No alteration of TCRs above 1 in 1000 frequency was seen with DPC sensitization.

MiXCR was run by TCRdb on the RACE reads, yielding one entry per CDR3 protein. The top ten clones hold less than 7% of a sample with around 190,000 distinct CDR3 sequences, around 20% of them seen once. This sample's time point: patch test 1, 2 weeks after DPC sensitization. Sample treatment: therapeutic diphenylcyclopropenone sensitization with weekly scalp DPC. As concerns this clonotype: As yet, its antigen is unknown.

The sequenced sample was whole blood, obtained in connection with sensitization to the hapten diphenylcyclopropenone (DPC). The receptor's source is a woman in her fifties or sixties with alopecia areata. Some clones in this sample may be carry-over from other donors' samples.

CDR3 sequence reads: CSVATSGATDTQYF. CDR3 coding DNA: TGCAGCGTCGCGACTAGCGGGGCTACAGATACGCAGTATTTT. This sequence joins TRBV29-1 and TRBJ2-3; 11 nucleotides line up with TRBD2. The V gene's germline CDR1 is SQVTM and CDR2 ANQGSEA. Trimming took 6 bases from V and 3 from J; bases not matched to a gene: 5. The CDR3 contains 14 residues.